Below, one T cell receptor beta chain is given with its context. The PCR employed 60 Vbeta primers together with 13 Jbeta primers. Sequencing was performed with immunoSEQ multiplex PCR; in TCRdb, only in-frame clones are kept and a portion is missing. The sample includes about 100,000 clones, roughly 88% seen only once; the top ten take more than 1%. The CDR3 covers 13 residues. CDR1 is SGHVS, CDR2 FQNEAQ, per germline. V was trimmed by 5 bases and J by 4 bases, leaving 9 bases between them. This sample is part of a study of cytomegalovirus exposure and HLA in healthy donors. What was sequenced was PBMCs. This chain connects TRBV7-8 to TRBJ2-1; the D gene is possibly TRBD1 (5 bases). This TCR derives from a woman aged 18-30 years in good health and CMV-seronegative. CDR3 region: CASSPQGYNEQFF. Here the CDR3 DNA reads TGTGCCAGCAGCCCGCAGGGTTACAATGAGCAGTTCTTC.